The following is a TCR beta chain sequence with its context. The data were taken from a study of blood T cell repertoires in COVID-19. At the level of the study: Donors in the United States, Italy and Spain gave samples during acute or convalescent COVID-19. Sources were T cells, B-cell-depleted T cells, or PBMCs; the material itself was cDNA or gDNA.

CDR1 and CDR2 from the germline V gene are SGHRS and YFSETQ. This CDR3 has 15 amino acids. The V gene end was trimmed by 5 bases and the J gene end by 1 base; junction bases not matched to a gene: 8. As processed by the authors: Estimation of nucleated cell counts was performed using reference gene primer amplification. Profiled with immunoSEQ multiplex PCR; TCRdb holds only in-frame clones, not every one. From that table come the V and J calls and clone size; the DNA was used to work out D and trimming. The sample lists about 300,000 clones; 89% were seen once. Sequencing was done on a sample of peripheral blood. This chain links TRBV5-1 with TRBJ1-2, with 7 bases fitting TRBD1. The TCR was taken from a man between 18 and 35 years old who had recovered from COVID-19. DNA of the CDR3: TGCGCCAGCAGAGTACGGGACAGCATTAACTATGGCTACACCTTC. It specifies CASRVRDSINYGYTF.